The 29 T cell receptor beta chains in this list originate from one sample, sequenced in a study of blood T cell repertoires in COVID-19. Profiled with immunoSEQ multiplex PCR; TCRdb holds only in-frame clones, not every one. The profile shows 340,000 or so clones, approximately 86% of them singletons. The sequencing sample was made of PBMCs or T cells enriched from blood (not recorded which). Receptor source: a woman between 40 and 55 years old with acute COVID-19.

This chain joins TRBV19 and TRBJ2-3, with 8 bases fitting TRBD1. Trimming removed 5 bases from V and 3 bases from J; junction bases left unmatched: 7. The CDR3 sequence is 15 residues long. Germline V CDR1 and CDR2: LNHDA, SQIVND (reference sequence). For the CDR3, the DNA is TGTGCCAGTAGTTCCGGACAGGGTTCAACAGATACGCAGTATTTT. Its translation is CASSSGQGSTDTQYF.

In DNA form, the CDR3 reads TGCGCCAGCAGCCAAGTCAGGGGCGAACATAATTCACCCCTCCACTTT. Protein product: CASSQVRGEHNSPLHF. The V gene is TRBV4-3, the J gene TRBJ1-6; D might be TRBD1 (6 bases). The ends were cut back, 1 base at V and 5 bases at J, with 12 bases in the middle. This CDR3 is built from 16 residues. Germline CDR1 reads LGHNA; CDR2 reads YSLEER.

The chain couples TRBV18 to TRBJ1-5, with D maybe TRBD1 (5 bases). Germline values: CDR1 KGHSH, CDR2 LQKENI. V was clipped by 2 bases and J by 7 bases, with 12 bases between them. This CDR3 has 14 residues. The CDR3 region has the DNA TGTGCCAGCTCACCAGGTCGGGGGGAACAGCCCCAGCATTTT. This encodes CASSPGRGEQPQHF.

As regards this clone: This CDR3 is also generated by other DNA sequences in the sample. The chain joins TRBV7-2 to TRBJ1-2, with unresolved D. The germline gives CDR1 SGHTA, CDR2 FQGNSA. Trimming removed 3 bases at V and 4 bases at J, with 9 bases between. This CDR3 has 13 amino acids. The CDR3 DNA sequence: TGTGCCAGCAGCTTGGGCAGCCCCTATGGCTACACCTTC. This gives the protein CASSLGSPYGYTF.

This chain joins TRBV12-3 or TRBV12-4 and TRBJ1-3, with D possibly matching TRBD1 (6 bases). Deletions cut 4 bases from V and 4 bases from J, with 8 bases between. This CDR3 has 13 residues. The CDR3 is CASSSGTGNTIYF. In DNA, the CDR3 is TGTGCCAGCAGTTCCGGGACAGGAAACACCATATATTTT.

This clone showed up just once. This chain uses TRBV3-1 (or the pseudogene TRBV3-2) with TRBJ2-2, with 10 positions matching TRBD2. After removal of 3 bases from V and 2 bases from J, the junction contained 3 bases not matched to a gene. Germline-derived CDR1 and CDR2 are LGHDT and YNNKEL (reference sequence). The CDR3 is 16 amino acids. The CDR3 loop is CASSHRTSGNTGELFF. CDR3 coding DNA: TGTGCCAGCAGCCACAGGACTAGCGGAAACACCGGGGAGCTGTTTTTT.

This clone has only a few counts. Additional DNA sequences in this sample encode the identical CDR3. Written as DNA, the CDR3 is TGTGCCAGCAGTTACGGGCGGGACACTGAAGCTTTCTTT. This gives the protein CASSYGRDTEAFF. This rearrangement joins TRBV6-5 to TRBJ1-1; no firm D call. Trimming removed 2 bases at V and 3 bases at J, with 7 bases between. In germline, CDR1 is MNHEY, CDR2 SVGAGI. The CDR3 is 13 residues long.

The sample holds one count of this clone. CDR3 coding DNA: TGTGCTAGTGGTCCGGAGGGTTGGCGGGGTGAAAAACTGTTTTTT. This sequence encodes CASGPEGWRGEKLFF. The chain uses TRBV12-5 and TRBJ1-4; D is uncertain. This CDR3 contains 15 residues. Germline loops: CDR1 LGHNT, CDR2 FRNRAP. V was shortened by 5 bases and J by 7 bases, with 17 bases between the two germline ends.

The chain uses TRBV5-1 and TRBJ1-2; maybe TRBD1 (5 bases). CDR3 length equals 14 residues. Trimming took off 4 bases at V and 5 bases at J, with 15 bases between the two ends. The germline V gene has CDR1 SGHRS and CDR2 YFSETQ. Here the CDR3 reads CASSEDTIGYGYTF. CDR3 bases: TGCGCCAGCAGCGAGGACACGATCGGGTATGGCTACACCTTC.

The CDR3 loop is CASSLRPGTSLGKNIQYF. The DNA of the CDR3 is TGTGCCAGCAGTCTCCGACCCGGGACATCCCTCGGCAAAAACATTCAGTACTTC. The rearrangement links TRBV27 to TRBJ2-4; D possibly corresponds to TRBD1 (6 bases). Trimming shortened V by 5 bases and J by 3 bases, and 23 bases separated the two germline ends. CDR1 MNHEY and CDR2 SMNVEV come from the germline V gene (reference sequence). There are 18 residues in the CDR3.

The chain links TRBV5-1 to TRBJ2-2; D possibly corresponds to TRBD2 (5 bases). Trimming took off 1 base at V and 4 bases at J, with 14 bases between the two ends. There are 16 residues in the CDR3. The V gene's germline CDR1 is SGHRS and CDR2 YFSETQ. The CDR3: CASSLRAGRGTGELFF. CDR3 DNA sequence: TGCGCCAGCAGCTTGCGGGCCGGCCGGGGCACCGGGGAGCTGTTTTTT.

The chain has TRBV15 and TRBJ2-1; D might be TRBD2 (5 bases). The CDR3 spans 16 residues. Trimming cost V 0 bases and J 9 bases, with 18 bases left between them. The germline V gene has CDR1 LNHNV and CDR2 YYDKDF (reference sequence). CDR3 sequence (DNA): TGTGCCACCAGCAGAGATCTCCCCGGGAAGCAGGTTGAGCAGTTCTTC. As protein: CATSRDLPGKQVEQFF.

This chain uses TRBV20-1 with TRBJ1-2; no definite D call. V dropped 3 bases and J dropped 5 bases, with 13 bases sitting between them. The CDR3 totals 13 residues. From germline, CDR1 is DFQATT and CDR2 SNEGSKA (reference sequence). CDR3 in DNA: TGCAGTGCTAGTGTACGGCGGGTTTATGGCTACACCTTC. It yields the protein CSASVRRVYGYTF.

J is TRBJ1-2 and V is TRBV19, with TRBD1 matching over 7 bases. Trimming removed 6 bases from V and 4 bases from J; junction bases left unmatched: 8. There are 14 residues in the CDR3. Germline CDR1 is LNHDA and CDR2 is SQIVND (reference sequence). The CDR3 sequence is CASRPGQLFYGYTF. The CDR3 DNA follows: TGTGCCAGTAGGCCGGGACAGTTATTCTATGGCTACACCTTC.

The rearrangement links TRBV5-6 to TRBJ2-7, with 7 positions matching TRBD1. This CDR3 is 12 amino acids long. Germline V gene lookup returns CDR1 SGHDT and CDR2 YYEEEE. V shed 4 bases and J 3 bases; nucleotides not matched to a gene: 1. The CDR3 reads CASSRDSYEQYF. The CDR3 coding sequence is TGTGCCAGCAGCCGGGACAGCTACGAGCAGTACTTC.

The V gene is TRBV15, the J gene TRBJ1-6; the match to TRBD1 covers 7 bases. V dropped 4 bases and J dropped 9; count of bases not matched to a gene: 3. The CDR3 totals 13 residues. Germline V lookup: CDR1 LNHNV, CDR2 YYDKDF (reference sequence). The CDR3 DNA is TGTGCCACCAGCACCCGACAGGGTTCACCCCTCCACTTT. Translation: CATSTRQGSPLHF.

This clone was detected once. The rearrangement uses TRBV5-1 and TRBJ1-2; TRBD1 aligns across 7 bases. V shed 5 bases and J 8 bases; nucleotides not matched to a gene: 6. Germline V CDR1 and CDR2: SGHRS, YFSETQ. The CDR3 runs to 12 residues. Written as DNA, the CDR3 is TGCGCCAGCAGTTCAACAGGGGAAGGCTACACCTTC. Residues: CASSSTGEGYTF.

This sequence joins TRBV5-6 and TRBJ2-1, with 8 bases identical to TRBD2. This CDR3 spans 14 amino acids. Trimming removed 4 bases from V and 4 bases from J; junction bases left unmatched: 4. Germline V gives CDR1 SGHDT, CDR2 YYEEEE. The CDR3 loop reads CASSRAGAYNEQFF. Here the CDR3 DNA reads TGTGCCAGCAGCCGAGCGGGGGCTTACAATGAGCAGTTCTTC.

The chain combines TRBV14 with TRBJ2-2; D might be TRBD1 (6 bases). Trimming stripped 6 bases from V and 4 bases from J, with 18 bases between. This CDR3 spans 16 amino acids. The germline V gene has CDR1 SGHDN and CDR2 FVKESK. CDR3 loop: CASRAAGVGGTGELFF. Here the CDR3 DNA reads TGTGCCAGCAGGGCAGCAGGGGTCGGAGGCACCGGGGAGCTGTTTTTT.

The chain links TRBV19 to TRBJ1-5, with TRBD1 identical over 9 bases. The CDR3 contains 15 residues. V dropped 4 bases and J dropped 4; count of bases not matched to a gene: 5. In germline, CDR1 is LNHDA, CDR2 SQIVND (reference sequence). The CDR3: CASSRPGTGNQPQHF. The CDR3 region has the DNA TGTGCCAGTAGTAGGCCCGGGACAGGGAATCAGCCCCAGCATTTT.

The chain joins TRBV20-1 to TRBJ2-7, with a tentative D call TRBD2 (6 bases). The germline V gene has CDR1 DFQATT and CDR2 SNEGSKA (reference sequence). The CDR3 is 17 residues long. Between the trimmed V and J ends, which lost 3 bases and 3 bases, there was a span of 24 bases. CDR3 amino acids: CSASTPGGSSASYEQYF. DNA of the CDR3: TGCAGTGCTAGTACCCCCGGAGGGAGTAGCGCCAGCTACGAGCAGTACTTC.

This chain connects TRBV9 to TRBJ1-1; tentatively, D is TRBD1 (6 bases). This CDR3 is built from 13 residues. Germline-derived CDR1 and CDR2 are SGDLS and YYNGEE. V lost 3 bases, J lost 4 bases, and 10 bases lay in between. The CDR3, as DNA: TGTGCCAGCAGCGCCAGGGGCGCCACTGAAGCTTTCTTT. It is translated as CASSARGATEAFF.

This chain connects TRBV29-1 to TRBJ2-1, with 13 bases fitting TRBD2. The V gene's germline CDR1 is SQVTM and CDR2 ANQGSEA. The junction had 13 bases not matched to a gene; V was cut back by 6 bases and J by 5 bases. The CDR3 consists of 17 residues. Written as DNA, the CDR3 is TGCAGCGTGGGACCCGGGACTAGCGGGGCGCACGACAATGAGCAGTTCTTC. Translated: CSVGPGTSGAHDNEQFF.

This clone was observed a single time. The CDR3 DNA reads as TGTGCCAGCAGCGCGAGAGGGGGGACTAGCGGGAGCACAGATACGCAGTATTTT. Translating it yields CASSARGGTSGSTDTQYF. The rearrangement uses TRBV9 and TRBJ2-3; 12 bases agree with TRBD2. The CDR3 is 18 amino acids. Germline trimming cut 3 bases from V and 0 bases from J; bases unmatched to any gene: 8. The germline gives CDR1 SGDLS, CDR2 YYNGEE.

The DNA for the CDR3 is TGCAGCGTTACTGGACTAAGGAACACCGGGGAGCTGTTTTTT. This codes for CSVTGLRNTGELFF. V and J are TRBV29-1 and TRBJ2-2; weak D call: TRBD2 (6 bases). Trimming pared 5 bases from V and 1 base from J, leaving 11 bases between. The length of the CDR3 is 14 residues. Germline CDR1 and CDR2: SQVTM and ANQGSEA.

The chain has TRBV7-3 and TRBJ2-1, with TRBD2 identical over 9 bases. Germline V gene sequence: CDR1 SGHTA, CDR2 FQGTGA. V lost 1 base and J lost 1; bases outside the gene matches: 5. The CDR3 has 17 amino acids. CDR3: CASSLKGTSLSYNEQFF. CDR3 bases: TGTGCCAGCAGCTTAAAAGGGACTAGCCTTTCCTACAATGAGCAGTTCTTC.

The chain combines TRBV4-1 with TRBJ1-5; TRBD1 matches at 11 bases. The V gene end was trimmed by 4 bases and the J gene end by 4 bases; junction bases not matched to a gene: 3. The germline CDR1 and CDR2 sequences are MGHRA and YSYEKL. This CDR3 comprises 15 residues. The CDR3 DNA sequence: TGCGCCAGCAGCCTTGGGACAGGGGGTAATCAGCCCCAGCATTTT. Translated, it gives CASSLGTGGNQPQHF.

The V and J genes are TRBV5-1 and TRBJ1-2; D is unclear. V lost 0 bases to trimming and J lost 6 bases, with 12 bases between them. The CDR3 loop spans 14 amino acids. CDR1 and CDR2 (germline): SGHRS, YFSETQ. The CDR3 nucleotides are TGCGCCAGCAGCTTGGGTCCGGGATCCCATGGCTACACCTTC. This encodes CASSLGPGSHGYTF.

The rearrangement uses TRBV7-7 and TRBJ2-7, with D uncertain. The CDR3 extends over 14 amino acids. Germline loops: CDR1 SSHAT, CDR2 FNYEAQ (reference sequence). V shed 6 bases and J shed 2 bases, with 14 bases lying between them. The CDR3 sequence: CASSPVENPYEQYF. The CDR3 DNA reads TGTGCCAGCAGTCCCGTGGAGAACCCCTACGAGCAGTACTTC.